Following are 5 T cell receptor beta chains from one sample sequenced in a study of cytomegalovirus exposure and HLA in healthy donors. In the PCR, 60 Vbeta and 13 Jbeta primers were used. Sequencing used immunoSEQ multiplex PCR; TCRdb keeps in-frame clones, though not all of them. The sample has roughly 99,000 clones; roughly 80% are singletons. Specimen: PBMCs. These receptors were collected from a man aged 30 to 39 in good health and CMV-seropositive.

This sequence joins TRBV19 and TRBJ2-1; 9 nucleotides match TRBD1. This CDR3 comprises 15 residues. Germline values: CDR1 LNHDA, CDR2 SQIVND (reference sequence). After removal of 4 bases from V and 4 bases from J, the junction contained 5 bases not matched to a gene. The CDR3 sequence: CASSTDRGRYNEQFF. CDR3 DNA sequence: TGTGCCAGTAGTACGGACAGGGGCCGATACAATGAGCAGTTCTTC.

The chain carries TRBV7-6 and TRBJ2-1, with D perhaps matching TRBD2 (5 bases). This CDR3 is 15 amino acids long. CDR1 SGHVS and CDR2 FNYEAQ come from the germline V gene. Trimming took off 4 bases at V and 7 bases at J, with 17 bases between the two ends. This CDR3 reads CASSYSAAGLNEQFF. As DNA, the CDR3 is TGTGCCAGCAGCTATAGTGCGGCGGGTTTGAATGAGCAGTTCTTC.

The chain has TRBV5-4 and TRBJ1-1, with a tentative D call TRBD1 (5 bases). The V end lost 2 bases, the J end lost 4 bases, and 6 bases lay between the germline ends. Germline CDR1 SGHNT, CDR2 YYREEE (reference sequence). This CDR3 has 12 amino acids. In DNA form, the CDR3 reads TGTGCCAGCAGCTTCGGGGGCACTGAAGCTTTCTTT. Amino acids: CASSFGGTEAFF.

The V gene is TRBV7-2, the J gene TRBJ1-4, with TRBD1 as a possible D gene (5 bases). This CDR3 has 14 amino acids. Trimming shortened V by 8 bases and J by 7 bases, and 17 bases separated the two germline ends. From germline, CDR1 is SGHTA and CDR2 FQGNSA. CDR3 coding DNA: TGTGCCAGCGCTCCCCCGGCGGGGCGTGAAAAACTGTTTTTT. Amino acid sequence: CASAPPAGREKLFF.

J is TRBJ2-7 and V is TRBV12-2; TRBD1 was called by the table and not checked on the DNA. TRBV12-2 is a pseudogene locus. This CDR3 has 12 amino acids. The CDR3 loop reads CASRSQGSEQYF. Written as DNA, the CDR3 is TGTGCAAGTCGCTCACAGGGGTCCGAGCAGTACTTC.